The next 6 T cell receptor beta chains were all read from a single sample in a study of graft-versus-host responses after intestinal transplantation. No antigen is known for these receptors. Sequencing was performed with immunoSEQ multiplex PCR; in TCRdb, only in-frame clones are kept and a portion is missing. The sample contains tens of thousands of clones, around 93% of which appear only once. Sequenced material: unstimulated CD8+ T cells sorted from spleen or lymph node cells, taken before transplant. These TCRs come from a human donor who was the organ donor for an intestinal transplant.

The chain couples TRBV19 to TRBJ2-7, with D perhaps TRBD1 (6 bases). This CDR3 is 15 amino acids long. Germline-derived CDR1 and CDR2 are LNHDA and SQIVND (reference sequence). The V gene lost 2 bases and the J gene lost 4 bases, with 15 bases spanning the gap. For the CDR3, the DNA is TGTGCCAGTAGTATAAGTCCAGGGGCGAGATACGAGCAGTACTTC. Translation: CASSISPGARYEQYF.

V and J are TRBV7-7 and TRBJ2-5; 10 nucleotides match TRBD1. Trimming took 5 bases from V and 3 from J; bases not matched to a gene: 3. The germline CDR1 and CDR2 sequences are SSHAT and FNYEAQ (reference sequence). The CDR3 has 14 residues. The DNA for the CDR3 is TGTGCCAGCAGCCATGGGACAGGGGAAGAGACCCAGTACTTC. The encoded protein is CASSHGTGEETQYF.

The chain uses TRBV29-1 and TRBJ1-1; weak D call: TRBD1 (5 bases). Trimming took 3 bases from V and 3 from J, leaving 5 bases between them. CDR1 is SQVTM, CDR2 ANQGSEA, per germline. The CDR3 has 11 residues. CDR3 coding DNA: TGCAGCGTTGAGACAGACACTGAAGCTTTCTTT. It yields the protein CSVETDTEAFF.

The chain joins TRBV11-2 to TRBJ2-7; D gene uncertain. CDR1 is SGHAT, CDR2 FQNNGV, per germline. V was shortened by 6 bases and J by 2 bases, with 5 bases between the two germline ends. The length of the CDR3 is 11 residues. The chain's CDR3 is CASRGPYEQYF. CDR3 DNA sequence: TGTGCCAGCAGGGGTCCCTACGAGCAGTACTTC.

The rearrangement uses TRBV10-3 and TRBJ1-2; D ambiguous. The CDR3 is made up of 14 amino acids. V gave up 0 bases and J gave up 6 bases, with 11 bases separating them. Per the germline V gene, CDR1 is ENHRY and CDR2 is SYGVKD. CDR3 bases: TGTGCCATCAGTGAGTCCTTGGGTGCGGATGGCTACACCTTC. This codes for CAISESLGADGYTF.

This sequence joins TRBV6-1 and TRBJ1-2; no firm D call. Trimming took off 1 base at V and 7 bases at J, with 7 bases between the two ends. Germline CDR1 is MNHNS and CDR2 is SASEGT. The length of the CDR3 is 12 residues. Written as DNA, the CDR3 is TGTGCCAGCAGTGAAGGGCGGGGTGGCTACACCTTC. Translation: CASSEGRGGYTF.